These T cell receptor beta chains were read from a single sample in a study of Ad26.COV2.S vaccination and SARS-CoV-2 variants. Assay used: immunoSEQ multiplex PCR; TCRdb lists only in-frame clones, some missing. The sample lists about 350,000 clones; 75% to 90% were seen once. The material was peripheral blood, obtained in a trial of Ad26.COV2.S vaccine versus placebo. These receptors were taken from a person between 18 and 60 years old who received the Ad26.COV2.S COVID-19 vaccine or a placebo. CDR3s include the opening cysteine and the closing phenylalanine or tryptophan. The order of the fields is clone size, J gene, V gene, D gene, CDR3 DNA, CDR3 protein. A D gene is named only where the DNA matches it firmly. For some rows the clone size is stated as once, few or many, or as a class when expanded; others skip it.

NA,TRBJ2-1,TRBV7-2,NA,TGTGCCAGCAGCTCACACCCCGACGGGTACAATGAGCAGTTCTTC,CASSSHPDGYNEQFF
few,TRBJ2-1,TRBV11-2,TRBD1,TGTGCCAGCAGCTTGGACAGGGGGTCTGGTGAGCAGTTCTTC,CASSLDRGSGEQFF
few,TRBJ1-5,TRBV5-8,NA,TGTGCCAGCAGCCGCGACAGATATCAGCCCCAGCATTTT,CASSRDRYQPQHF
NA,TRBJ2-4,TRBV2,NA,TGTGCCAGCGGCCAGGAGTCCAAAAACATTCAGTACTTC,CASGQESKNIQYF
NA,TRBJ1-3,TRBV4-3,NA,TGCGCCAGCAGCTCCAACGGGGGGTACTCTGGAAACACCATATATTTT,CASSSNGGYSGNTIYF
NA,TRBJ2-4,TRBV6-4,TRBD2,TGTGCCAGCAGTGAACCCCTAGCGGGAGGCCCAGGAAACATTCAGTACTTC,CASSEPLAGGPGNIQYF
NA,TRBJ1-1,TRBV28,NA,TGTGCCAGCAGTTTATCGGACTTCTTTAGCGGGAACACTGAAGCTTTCTTT,CASSLSDFFSGNTEAFF
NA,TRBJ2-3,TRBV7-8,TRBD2,TGTGCCAGCAGCCCCCCCCAAGCGGGGGTCTCTAGCACAGATACGCAGTATTTT,CASSPPQAGVSSTDTQYF
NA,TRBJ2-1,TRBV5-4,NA,TGTGCCAGCAGCCCGGGGGACCCCTACAATGAGCAGTTCTTC,CASSPGDPYNEQFF
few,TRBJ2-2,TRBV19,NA,TGTGCCAGTAATTTAGACAGGTCTAAGGGGACCGGGGAGCTGTTTTTT,CASNLDRSKGTGELFF
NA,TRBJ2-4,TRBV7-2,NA,TGTGCCAGCAGTCCGGCCAGAACGTATGGGGACATTCAGTACTTC,CASSPARTYGDIQYF
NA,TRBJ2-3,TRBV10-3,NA,TGTGCCATCAATAACGGGCGCACAGATACGCAGTATTTT,CAINNGRTDTQYF
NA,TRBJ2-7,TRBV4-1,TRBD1,TGCGCCAGCAGCCAAGGACAGGGGGCCGGTTACGAGCAGTACTTC,CASSQGQGAGYEQYF
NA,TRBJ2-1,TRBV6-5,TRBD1,TGTGCCAGCAGTTACTCGATTGGGACAGGGCAGTTCTTC,CASSYSIGTGQFF
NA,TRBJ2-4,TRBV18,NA,TGTGCCAGCTCACCGCCGGGACCAAAGTCCAAAAACATTCAGTACTTC,CASSPPGPKSKNIQYF
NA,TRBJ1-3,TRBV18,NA,TGTGCCAGCTCTTCCTCCCCCTCAGGGGCAATCTCTGGAAACACCATATATTTT,CASSSSPSGAISGNTIYF
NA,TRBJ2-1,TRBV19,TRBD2,TGTGCCAGTAGTAGAAGCGGGGTACCCCTTTTGGGGCATGAGCAGTTCTTC,CASSRSGVPLLGHEQFF
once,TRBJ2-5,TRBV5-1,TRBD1,TGCGCCAGCAGCCCGGGACAGTCCCAAGAGACCCAGTACTTC,CASSPGQSQETQYF
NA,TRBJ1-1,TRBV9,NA,TGTGCCAGCCGAGCCGGGGTGGCGAACACTGAAGCTTTCTTT,CASRAGVANTEAFF
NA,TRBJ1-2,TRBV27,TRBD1,TGTGCCAGCAGCTTGACAGGGCTTTATGGCTACACCTTC,CASSLTGLYGYTF